This TCR beta chain was sequenced for a study of beta chain features in type 1 diabetes. Study background: Examination covered around 110 million sorted cells spanning all samples. Overall study results and limits: Compared with healthy donors, patients appeared to share more similar naive, central memory and regulatory TCRB repertoires. Whether TCRB rearrangement is influenced by HLA type was left unresolved in this analysis. Among all four CD4+ subsets, Type 1 diabetes patients had TCRB CDR3s that were moderately but significantly shorter.

Trimming pared 0 bases from V and 5 bases from J, leaving 17 bases between. Germline V gene data show CDR1 as MGHRA and CDR2 as YSYEKL. CDR3 length: 17 amino acids. Every bit of the isolated RNA underwent reverse transcription, so sequencing read expressed TCRB transcripts. An average around 3.3 million reads came from naive, central memory and regulatory T cell samples. Method: immunoSEQ multiplex PCR; TCRdb's copy keeps in-frame clones and lacks some. The sample lists under 300,000 clones, approximately 25% seen once, with around 0.013% in the top ten. Details on this clone: Its antigen is unidentified.

The sample was naive CD4+ T cells from blood. This chain uses TRBV4-1 with TRBJ2-1, with unresolved D. This receptor was identified in a woman in her 30s with type 1 diabetes. The CDR3 loop is CASSQDQRARWDNEQFF. CDR3 DNA: TGCGCCAGCAGCCAAGATCAGCGAGCTCGGTGGGACAATGAGCAGTTCTTC.